These 15 T cell receptor beta chains were sequenced from one sample in a study of TIL therapy for anti-PD-1-resistant metastatic lung cancer. The time point was: pre-treatment sample, taken before nivolumab and TIL therapy. This was the immunoSEQ v3 assay. TCRdb's table, derived via immunoSEQ multiplex PCR, lists solely in-frame clones and lacks some. The sample lists tens of thousands of clones; roughly 85% were seen once. Sequences were derived from blood, sampled at baseline. The receptors were sampled from a man aged 70 or older with non-small cell lung cancer.

The chain combines TRBV18 with TRBJ1-6; 10 bases fit TRBD1. Unmatched junction bases numbered 5, after V lost 3 bases and J lost 6 bases. CDR3 length: 16 amino acids. In germline, CDR1 is KGHSH, CDR2 LQKENI. The CDR3 loop reads CASSPGGQGVNSPLHF. The CDR3 DNA is TGTGCCAGCTCACCGGGCGGACAGGGGGTTAATTCACCCCTCCACTTT.

This chain connects TRBV9 to TRBJ2-7, with a tentative D call TRBD2 (6 bases). V gave up 0 bases and J gave up 2 bases, with 12 bases separating them. Germline values: CDR1 SGDLS, CDR2 YYNGEE. This CDR3 is 15 amino acids long. CDR3 sequence (DNA): TGTGCCAGCAGCGTAGCCGGGACTTTACCCTACGAGCAGTACTTC. This codes for CASSVAGTLPYEQYF.

V gene TRBV28 combines with J gene TRBJ1-5; no clear D. The CDR3 contains 15 residues. Between the trimmed V and J ends, which lost 2 bases and 0 bases, there was a span of 8 bases. CDR1 and CDR2 (germline): MDHEN, SYDVKM. The CDR3 sequence is CASSLKVLSNQPQHF. The CDR3 nucleotides read TGTGCCAGCAGTTTAAAGGTTCTTAGCAATCAGCCCCAGCATTTT.

This chain uses TRBV7-2 with TRBJ2-7, with TRBD1 identical over 10 bases. Trimming cost V 4 bases and J 5 bases; bases outside gene matches: 5. CDR3 size: 14 residues. Germline values: CDR1 SGHTA, CDR2 FQGNSA. This CDR3 reads CASSSGQGFNEQYF. DNA of the CDR3: TGTGCCAGCAGCTCGGGACAGGGGTTCAACGAGCAGTACTTC.

The chain employs TRBV5-5 and TRBJ1-5, with D possibly TRBD1 on 6 matching bases. V lost 7 bases, J lost 0 bases, and 14 bases lay in between. The CDR3 spans 15 residues. Germline lookup yields CDR1 SGHKS and CDR2 YYEKEE (reference sequence). This CDR3 reads CASGRTVSSNQPQHF. In nucleotides, the CDR3 is TGTGCCAGCGGTAGGACAGTCTCTAGCAATCAGCCCCAGCATTTT.

The chain carries TRBV5-1 and TRBJ1-2; TRBD1 matches at 9 bases. J lost 2 bases, V lost 3 bases, and 2 bases had no gene match. Germline-derived CDR1 and CDR2 are SGHRS and YFSETQ. This CDR3 comprises 14 residues. The CDR3 bases are TGCGCCAGCAGCTCTGGGACAGGGAACTATGGCTACACCTTC. This translates into CASSSGTGNYGYTF. Using reference TRBV5-1 and TRBJ1-2 for the parts outside the CDR3, the full variable domain is KAGVTQTPRYLIKTRGQQVTLSCSPISGHRSVSWYQQTPGQGLQFLFEYFSETQRNKGNFPGRFSGRQFSNSRSEMNVSTLELGDSALYLCASSSGTGNYGYTFGSGTRLTVV.

The chain carries TRBV30 and TRBJ2-7; TRBD2 matches at 8 bases. After removal of 3 bases from V and 4 bases from J, the junction contained 5 bases not matched to a gene. The CDR3 has 13 amino acids. Germline values: CDR1 GTSNPN, CDR2 SVGIG (reference sequence). This CDR3 reads CAWSELAVYEQYF. The DNA for the CDR3 is TGTGCCTGGAGCGAACTAGCGGTATACGAGCAGTACTTC.

A remark on this clone: Germline and junction disagree at one end, which may indicate a read error. V is TRBV6-5 and J is TRBJ2-7; 9 nucleotides match TRBD2. The germline V gene has CDR1 MNHEY and CDR2 SVGAGI. CDR3 length: 15 amino acids. The CDR3 loop reads CASSNSGTSLSEQYF. The CDR3 DNA is TGTGCCAGCAGTAACTCCGGGACTAGCTTATCCGAGCAGTACTTC.

The V gene is TRBV6-1, the J gene TRBJ2-3; 8 positions agree with TRBD1. V gave up 7 bases and J gave up 3 bases; unmatched junction bases: 9. This CDR3 has 15 residues. Germline CDR1 reads MNHNS; CDR2 reads SASEGT. The CDR3 nucleotides are TGTGCCAGCACCTTGCAGGGGGCAGGGACAGATACGCAGTATTTT. It is translated as CASTLQGAGTDTQYF.

This chain links TRBV4-1 with TRBJ2-1; 8 bases are a match to TRBD2. The germline CDR1 and CDR2 sequences are MGHRA and YSYEKL. The length of the CDR3 is 16 residues. Trimming removed 0 bases from V and 4 bases from J; junction bases left unmatched: 5. The CDR3 DNA follows: TGCGCCAGCAGCCAAGAAGGGAGCGGGGGATACAATGAGCAGTTCTTC. It specifies CASSQEGSGGYNEQFF.

The rearrangement joins TRBV27 to TRBJ1-2, with 8 bases fitting TRBD1. CDR3 length: 15 residues. V lost 5 bases to trimming and J lost 6 bases; unmatched junction nucleotides: 11. Germline V gene sequence: CDR1 MNHEY, CDR2 SMNVEV (reference sequence). CDR3 nucleotides: TGTGCCAGCAGTACCTTTGACAGGGGCCCCCATGGCTACACCTTC. Translation: CASSTFDRGPHGYTF.

This clone was recorded a few times. V usage is TRBV16 and J usage is TRBJ1-5, with no clear D. The CDR3 length is 15 residues. The V gene lost 7 bases and the J gene lost 2 bases, with 15 bases spanning the gap. Per the germline V gene, CDR1 is KGHSY and CDR2 is FQNENV. CDR3 protein: CASKVGKKGNQPQHF. The CDR3 DNA follows: TGTGCCAGCAAAGTGGGGAAGAAGGGCAATCAGCCCCAGCATTTT.

The chain couples TRBV4-3 to TRBJ1-6, with TRBD1 as a possible D gene (5 bases). This CDR3 has 15 amino acids. Germline CDR1 is LGHNA and CDR2 is YSLEER. Trimming left V 3 bases short and J 10 bases short, with 16 bases between. DNA of the CDR3: TGCGCCAGCAGCCAGGACCAGGGTTCTAGGTCACCCCTCCACTTT. The encoded protein is CASSQDQGSRSPLHF.

This clone was seen a handful of times. The rearrangement joins TRBV2 to TRBJ2-7; 10 bases agree with TRBD1. The V and J ends lost 7 bases and 5 bases, in that order; junction bases with no gene match: 5. The germline gives CDR1 SNHLY, CDR2 FYNNEI. CDR3 length equals 13 residues. This CDR3 reads CASKDRGEHEQYF. CDR3 DNA: TGTGCCAGCAAGGACAGGGGGGAACACGAGCAGTACTTC.

The V and J genes are TRBV20-1 and TRBJ2-3; D gene unclear. V shed 6 bases and J shed 3 bases, with 7 bases lying between them. The CDR3 extends over 11 amino acids. CDR1 is DFQATT and CDR2 is SNEGSKA in the germline V gene (reference sequence). CDR3 DNA: TGCAGTGCCCCTTTGACAGATACGCAGTATTTT. As protein: CSAPLTDTQYF.